This is a list of T cell receptor beta chains from one sample in a study of shared clonotypes between healthy human individuals. The assay was immunoSEQ multiplex PCR, and TCRdb's table has in-frame clones only and misses some. The table records nearly 1 million clones, 76% of them present only once. Sequences were obtained from memory CD4+ T cells sorted from blood. All receptors come from a man between 18 and 35 years old in good health. CDR3s include the opening cysteine and the closing phenylalanine or tryptophan. Clone size is shown for a subset of rows, as once, few, many or a class of expanded clone.

V	size	J	length	CDR3
TRBV4-2	-	TRBJ1-2	15	CASSQPDRGHYGYTF
TRBV5-5	-	TRBJ2-2	16	CASSLAQGRDTGELFF
TRBV6-5	-	TRBJ2-7	15	CASSYGGSSSYEQYF
TRBV6-1	-	TRBJ2-2	13	CASIIEGTGELFF
TRBV2	-	TRBJ1-6	13	CARKGQGNSPLHF
TRBV11-2	-	TRBJ2-1	17	CASSSMVRTGFYNEQFF
TRBV14	-	TRBJ2-5	15	CASSPTGRYQETQYF
TRBV7-2	few	TRBJ1-1	13	CASILTGGTEAFF
TRBV9	-	TRBJ2-3	17	CASSVGVGGASGDTQYF
TRBV9	-	TRBJ2-2	14	CASSIGKNTGELFF
TRBV6-6	-	TRBJ2-1	15	CASIIGGGSYNEQFF
TRBV7-6	-	TRBJ2-7	12	CASSYQGQVQYF